This TCR beta chain was identified in a study of Graves' ophthalmopathy and Graves' hyperthyroidism. The CDR3 runs 15 residues. V lost 7 bases and J lost 10; bases outside the gene matches: 11. Amplification of the TCR beta CDR3 regions used RNA transcripts (as template). Second-round multiplex PCR followed a first-round RT-PCR using HTBI primers. Each CDR3 protein gets one entry after TCRdb re-called the multiplex PCR reads with MiXCR. This table has about 200,000 distinct CDR3 sequences, 25% to 30% appearing once. The chain recombines TRBV12-3 or TRBV12-4 with TRBJ1-6, with TRBD1 matching over 9 bases. This TCR was sampled from a man aged 45 to 65 with Graves' ophthalmopathy. Specimen: peripheral blood. The CDR3 nucleotides read TGTGCCAGCAAGGGGAGACAGGGGGTAGGGTCACCCCTCCACTTT. This sequence encodes CASKGRQGVGSPLHF.